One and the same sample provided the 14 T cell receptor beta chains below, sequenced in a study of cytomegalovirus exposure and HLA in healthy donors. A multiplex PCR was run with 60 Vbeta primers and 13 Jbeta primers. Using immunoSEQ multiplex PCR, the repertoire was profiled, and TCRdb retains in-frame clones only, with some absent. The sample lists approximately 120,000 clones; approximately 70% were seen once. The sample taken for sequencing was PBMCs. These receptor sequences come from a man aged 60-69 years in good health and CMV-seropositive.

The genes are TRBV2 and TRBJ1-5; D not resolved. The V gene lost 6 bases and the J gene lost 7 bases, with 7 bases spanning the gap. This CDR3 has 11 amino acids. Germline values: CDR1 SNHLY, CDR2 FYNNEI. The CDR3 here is CASRESQPQHF. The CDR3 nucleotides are TGTGCCAGCAGGGAATCGCAGCCCCAGCATTTT.

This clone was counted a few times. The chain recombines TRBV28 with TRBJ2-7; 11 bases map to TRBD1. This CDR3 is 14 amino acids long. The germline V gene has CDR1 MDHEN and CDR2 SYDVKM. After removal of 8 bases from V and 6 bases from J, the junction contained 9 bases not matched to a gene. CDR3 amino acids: CASGGGTGGSEQYF. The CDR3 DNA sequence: TGTGCCAGCGGGGGGGGGACAGGGGGATCCGAGCAGTACTTC.

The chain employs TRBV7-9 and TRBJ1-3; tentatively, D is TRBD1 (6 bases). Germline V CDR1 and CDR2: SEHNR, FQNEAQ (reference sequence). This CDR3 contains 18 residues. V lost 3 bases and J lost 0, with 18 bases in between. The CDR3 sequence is CASSLSWGRPHSGNTIYF. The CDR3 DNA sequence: TGTGCCAGCAGCTTGAGTTGGGGGCGACCACACTCTGGAAACACCATATATTTT.

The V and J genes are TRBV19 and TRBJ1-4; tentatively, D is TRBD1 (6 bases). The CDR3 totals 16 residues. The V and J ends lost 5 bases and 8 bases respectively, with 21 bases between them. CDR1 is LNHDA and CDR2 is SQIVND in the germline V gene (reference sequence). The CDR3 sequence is CASSDWGQKMREKLFF. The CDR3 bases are TGTGCCAGTAGTGATTGGGGACAAAAGATGAGGGAAAAACTGTTTTTT.

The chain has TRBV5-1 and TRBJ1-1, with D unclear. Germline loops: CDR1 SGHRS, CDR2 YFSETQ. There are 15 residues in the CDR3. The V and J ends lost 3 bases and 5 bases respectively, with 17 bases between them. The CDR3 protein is CASSSPGGGITEAFF. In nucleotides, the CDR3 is TGCGCCAGCAGCTCTCCAGGCGGCGGGATTACTGAAGCTTTCTTT.

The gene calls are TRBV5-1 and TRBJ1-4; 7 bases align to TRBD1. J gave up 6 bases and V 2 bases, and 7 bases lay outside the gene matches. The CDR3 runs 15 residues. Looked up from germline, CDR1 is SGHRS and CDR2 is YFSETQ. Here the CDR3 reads CASSLGSGGDEKLFF. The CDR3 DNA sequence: TGCGCCAGCAGCTTAGGCTCAGGGGGAGATGAAAAACTGTTTTTT.

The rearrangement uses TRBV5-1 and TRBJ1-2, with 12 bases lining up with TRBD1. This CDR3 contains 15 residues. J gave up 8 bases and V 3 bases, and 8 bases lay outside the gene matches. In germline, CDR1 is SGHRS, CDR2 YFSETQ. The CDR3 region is CASSSQGQGAKGYTF. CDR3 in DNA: TGCGCCAGCAGCTCCCAGGGACAGGGGGCTAAGGGCTACACCTTC.

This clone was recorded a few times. The CDR3 bases are TGTGCCAGCAGTCCGGTGGGTCAGGGGAATTCACCCCTCCACTTT. It encodes CASSPVGQGNSPLHF. V usage is TRBV28 and J usage is TRBJ1-6, with a tentative D call TRBD1 (6 bases). From germline, CDR1 is MDHEN and CDR2 SYDVKM. The V end was cut by 5 bases, the J end by 7 bases, with 15 bases between. The CDR3 spans 15 residues.

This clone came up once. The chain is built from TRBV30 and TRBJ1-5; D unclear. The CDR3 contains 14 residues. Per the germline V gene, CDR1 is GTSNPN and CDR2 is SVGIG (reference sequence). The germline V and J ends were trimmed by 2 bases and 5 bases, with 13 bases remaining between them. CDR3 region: CAWSPPNGDQPQHF. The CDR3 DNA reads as TGTGCCTGGAGTCCCCCGAACGGGGATCAGCCCCAGCATTTT.

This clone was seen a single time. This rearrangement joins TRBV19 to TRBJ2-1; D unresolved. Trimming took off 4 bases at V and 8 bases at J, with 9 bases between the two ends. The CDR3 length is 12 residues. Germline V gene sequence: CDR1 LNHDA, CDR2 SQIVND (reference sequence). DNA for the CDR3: TGTGCCAGTAGTAGGCGGCAATATGAGCAGTTCTTC. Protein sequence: CASSRRQYEQFF.

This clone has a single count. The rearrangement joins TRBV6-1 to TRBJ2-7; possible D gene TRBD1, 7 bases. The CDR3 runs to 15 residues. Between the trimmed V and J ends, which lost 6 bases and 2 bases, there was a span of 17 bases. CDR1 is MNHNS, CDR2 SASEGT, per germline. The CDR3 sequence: CASRRAGQGAYEQYF. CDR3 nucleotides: TGTGCCAGCAGAAGAGCGGGCCAGGGGGCCTACGAGCAGTACTTC.

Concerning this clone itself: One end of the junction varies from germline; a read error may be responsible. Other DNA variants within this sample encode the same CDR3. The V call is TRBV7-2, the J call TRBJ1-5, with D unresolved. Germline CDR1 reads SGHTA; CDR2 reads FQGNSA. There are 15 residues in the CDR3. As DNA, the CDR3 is TGTGCCAGCAACGTAGAGACTAGGAATAATCAGCCCCAGCACTTT. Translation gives CASNVETRNNQPQHF. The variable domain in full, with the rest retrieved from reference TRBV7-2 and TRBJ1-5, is GAGVSQSPSNKVTEKGKDVELRCDPISGHTALYWYRQSLGQGLEFLIYFQGNSAPDKSGLPSDRFSAERTGGSVSTLTIQRTQQEDSAVYLCASNVETRNNQPQHFGDGTRLSIL.

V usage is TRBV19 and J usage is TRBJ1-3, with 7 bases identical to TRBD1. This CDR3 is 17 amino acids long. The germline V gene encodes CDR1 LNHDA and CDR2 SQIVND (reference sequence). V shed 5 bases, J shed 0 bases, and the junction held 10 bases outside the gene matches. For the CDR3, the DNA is TGTGCCAGTAGTCATCCAGGACAGGCAGCCTCTGGAAACACCATATATTTT. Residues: CASSHPGQAASGNTIYF. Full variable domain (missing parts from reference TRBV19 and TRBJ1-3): DGGITQSPKYLFRKEGQNVTLSCEQNLNHDAMYWYRQDPGQGLRLIYYSQIVNDFQKGDIAEGYSVSREKKESFPLTVTSAQKNPTAFYLCASSHPGQAASGNTIYFGEGSWLTVV.

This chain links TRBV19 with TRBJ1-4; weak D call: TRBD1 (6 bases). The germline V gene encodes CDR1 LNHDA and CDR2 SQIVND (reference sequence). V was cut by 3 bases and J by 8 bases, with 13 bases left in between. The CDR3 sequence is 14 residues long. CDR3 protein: CASSITGMYEKLFF. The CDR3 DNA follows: TGTGCCAGTAGTATCACAGGGATGTACGAAAAACTGTTTTTT.